A selection of T cell receptor beta chains follows, all from one sample in a study of response to subunit inactivated influenza vaccine. TCRdb redid the calling of the RT-PCR reads with MiXCR, one entry per CDR3 protein. This sample yields 500,000 to 550,000 distinct CDR3 sequences, of which roughly 25% are seen a single time; roughly 2.8% belongs to the top ten. The data were also submitted as part of a second study, on T cells expressing NK-cell markers.

The specimen comprised CD4+ T cells sorted from PBMCs, sampled 11 to 12 days after vaccination. All receptors derive from a man aged 45-65 years who received an inactivated influenza vaccine. Both conserved end residues are part of each CDR3. A D gene is named only where the DNA matches it firmly. Clone size is stated in some rows and not others, as once, few, many or a class when expanded.

d_gene: .
abundance: few
j_gene: TRBJ2-3
v_gene: TRBV28
CDR3nt: TGTGCCAGCAGTTGGGGACCCACAGATACGCAGTATTTT
CDR3aa: CASSWGPTDTQYF

d_gene: TRBD2
abundance: .
j_gene: TRBJ2-7
v_gene: TRBV18
CDR3nt: TGTGCCAGCTCACCTAGGACTAGCGGGTTGAGTGAGCAGTACTTC
CDR3aa: CASSPRTSGLSEQYF

d_gene: TRBD1
abundance: .
j_gene: TRBJ1-1
v_gene: TRBV18
CDR3nt: TGTGCCAGCTCACCCGCAGGGGGCTTCGCTGAAGCTTTCTTT
CDR3aa: CASSPAGGFAEAFF

d_gene: TRBD1
abundance: .
j_gene: TRBJ1-2
v_gene: TRBV7-2
CDR3nt: TGTGCCAGCAGCGGTCGGACAGGGGGCAGCTATGGCTACACCTTC
CDR3aa: CASSGRTGGSYGYTF

d_gene: TRBD2
abundance: .
j_gene: TRBJ2-1
v_gene: TRBV5-1
CDR3nt: TGCGCCAGCAGCTTTGGCGGGGGGGCGCAGGGTGAGCAGTTCTTC
CDR3aa: CASSFGGGAQGEQFF

d_gene: .
abundance: many
j_gene: TRBJ2-7
v_gene: TRBV12-3/TRBV12-4
CDR3nt: TGTGCCAGCAGTTTAGGACAGGTTTTTGGCTACGAGCAGTACTTC
CDR3aa: CASSLGQVFGYEQYF

d_gene: .
abundance: .
j_gene: TRBJ2-7
v_gene: TRBV7-2
CDR3nt: TGTGCCAGCAGCCTAAGGACCGGGTTTAGCTCCTACGAGCAGTACTTC
CDR3aa: CASSLRTGFSSYEQYF

d_gene: TRBD2
abundance: .
j_gene: TRBJ2-3
v_gene: TRBV12-3/TRBV12-4
CDR3nt: TGTGCCAGCGGACTAGCGGGAACAGATACGCAGTATTTT
CDR3aa: CASGLAGTDTQYF

d_gene: .
abundance: few
j_gene: TRBJ2-3
v_gene: TRBV30
CDR3nt: TGTGCCTGGAGTAGCAGGGATACGCAGTATTTT
CDR3aa: CAWSSRDTQYF

d_gene: TRBD1
abundance: .
j_gene: TRBJ1-5
v_gene: TRBV2
CDR3nt: TGTGCCAGCAGCGGACAGGGGGCTCAGCCCCAGCATTTT
CDR3aa: CASSGQGAQPQHF

d_gene: .
abundance: many
j_gene: TRBJ2-2
v_gene: TRBV20-1
CDR3nt: TGCAGTGCTAGTCCGGTCCCCGGGGAGCTGTTTTTT
CDR3aa: CSASPVPGELFF

d_gene: .
abundance: .
j_gene: TRBJ1-6
v_gene: TRBV20-1
CDR3nt: TGCAGTGCTAGTAAGGGGGGGGTGTCCTATAATTCACCCCTCCACTTT
CDR3aa: CSASKGGVSYNSPLHF

d_gene: TRBD2
abundance: .
j_gene: TRBJ2-7
v_gene: TRBV7-6
CDR3nt: TGTGCCAGCAGCCAAGCCGGGGCTAGCGGGACCTACGAGCAGTACTTC
CDR3aa: CASSQAGASGTYEQYF

d_gene: .
abundance: .
j_gene: TRBJ2-2
v_gene: TRBV21-1
CDR3nt: TGTGCCAGCAGCAAAGAAGCTAGCGCAAACACCGGGGAGCTGTTTTTT
CDR3aa: CASSKEASANTGELFF

d_gene: .
abundance: few
j_gene: TRBJ1-1
v_gene: TRBV7-9
CDR3nt: TGTGCCAGCAGCTCAACTCCGACGGCCAGGAACACTGAAGCTTTCTTT
CDR3aa: CASSSTPTARNTEAFF

d_gene: .
abundance: few
j_gene: TRBJ2-7
v_gene: TRBV28
CDR3nt: TGTGCCAGCACTGGGAGGTACTACGAGCAGTACTTC
CDR3aa: CASTGRYYEQYF